This TCR beta chain was identified in a study of T-cell reconstitution after alpha-beta-depleted transplantation in children. This clonotype was seen many times. Its specificity is unknown. This CDR3 comprises 16 residues. The ends lost 1 base at V and 3 bases at J; junction bases unmatched: 3. The V gene's germline CDR1 is SGHVS and CDR2 FQNEAQ. Overall study results and limits: There were reportedly several hundred expanded graft clones from which alpha-beta T cells came about two months after transplant. The origin of high day-60 TCRbeta diversity in some patients lay in surviving recipient T cells and thymic progenitors. Counts and diversity of T cells one year after transplant came mostly from newly produced T cells.

Construction of the TCRbeta library involved unique molecular identifiers. TCRdb fed the PCR reads into MiXCR, producing one record per CDR3 protein. The sample records 330,000 or so distinct CDR3 sequences, 6% to 10% being singletons. The TCR originated in a female patient aged 2-9 years who had a stem cell transplant for Fanconi anemia, so the T cells may come from the graft donor. This sample comprised peripheral blood, obtained 360 days after TCRalphabeta/CD19-depleted stem cell transplant. This chain joins TRBV7-8 and TRBJ2-5, with 12 bases that match TRBD2. The CDR3 reads CASSLGLAGGEETQYF. The DNA of the CDR3 is TGTGCCAGCAGCTTAGGTCTAGCGGGGGGGGAAGAGACCCAGTACTTC.